The clone carrying this T cell receptor beta chain was observed a handful of times. What it binds is not known. This sample stems from a study of T cell repertoires in cytomegalovirus infection. Study information: Recently identified HLA-C-restricted CMV epitopes were among the peptides used. It was the public TCR beta signatures that indicated both CMV infection and matching HLA type. Notes on the study in general: Using cumulative public TCR beta family frequency, the authors identified those who carried CMV together with the relevant HLA. The response measured ex vivo was dominated by TCR beta clonotypes (HLA-C-restricted and CMV-specific).

Germline lookup yields CDR1 MNHEY and CDR2 SVGEGT. CDR3 length equals 19 residues. V was cut by 5 bases and J by 0 bases, with 23 bases left in between. TCRdb reprocessed the reads with MiXCR, giving one entry per CDR3 protein. This repertoire shows around 58,000 distinct CDR3 sequences, 20% to 25% found once; its top ten account for roughly 73%. J is TRBJ2-1 and V is TRBV6-2 or TRBV6-3; maybe TRBD2 (5 bases). This sequence was found in a human donor in good health (CMV status not recorded). Some clones in this sample may be carry-over from other donors' samples. Sequencing used CD8+ T cells from cultured PBMCs, obtained from culture after CMV antigen stimulation. CDR3 in DNA: TGTGCCAGCAGTCCACTCCGCAGGACTCCCACAAGCTCCTACAATGAGCAGTTCTTC. Translating it yields CASSPLRRTPTSSYNEQFF.